The 30 T cell receptor beta chains presented below share a single source sample, sequenced in a study of blood T cell repertoires in COVID-19 (dated by TCRdb to about 2020). Library preparation used the immunoSEQ multiplex PCR assay. Not all clones reach the TCRdb copy of this immuneACCESS table, which keeps in-frame sequences only. Checked studies attribute under half of the gap to unresolved V genes and leave the rest unexplained. The sample table holds about 73,000 clones, of which 75% to 90% were seen once. The ten largest clones take up around 10% of the sample. Sequenced material: peripheral blood. The receptors were gathered from an older man with acute or convalescent COVID-19.

This sequence joins TRBV3-1 (or the pseudogene TRBV3-2) and TRBJ2-1; D is ambiguous. Germline lookup yields CDR1 LGHDT and CDR2 YNNKEL (reference sequence). Deletions cut 1 base from V and 6 bases from J, with 10 bases between. The CDR3 sequence is 14 residues long. The CDR3 sequence: CASSQVPSINEQFF. CDR3 sequence (DNA): TGTGCCAGCAGCCAAGTTCCCAGTATCAATGAGCAGTTCTTC.

The rearrangement joins TRBV30 to TRBJ2-7, with 10 positions matching TRBD2. Germline V gene sequence: CDR1 GTSNPN, CDR2 SVGIG (reference sequence). Unmatched junction bases numbered 1, after V lost 1 base and J lost 4 bases. There are 13 residues in the CDR3. The DNA for the CDR3 is TGTGCCTGGAGTGGGACTAGCGGATACGAGCAGTACTTC. Its protein product is CAWSGTSGYEQYF.

The J gene is TRBJ1-6, the V gene TRBV18; D ambiguous. Germline lookup yields CDR1 KGHSH and CDR2 LQKENI. V gave up 1 base and J gave up 5 bases, with 6 bases separating them. CDR3 length: 14 residues. CDR3 DNA: TGTGCCAGCTCACCACAGGAGAATAATTCACCCCTCCACTTT. Protein product: CASSPQENNSPLHF.

The chain uses TRBV7-6 and TRBJ2-1; 9 positions agree with TRBD2. The CDR3 runs to 15 residues. The trim removed 2 bases at V and 7 bases at J, leaving 6 bases unmatched. Per germline, CDR1 SGHVS and CDR2 FNYEAQ. The chain's CDR3 is CASSLLSGGLNEQFF. CDR3 DNA sequence: TGTGCCAGCAGCTTACTAAGCGGGGGGTTGAATGAGCAGTTCTTC. The full variable domain, with the rest looked up from reference TRBV7-6 and TRBJ2-1, is GAGVSQSPRYKVTKRGQDVALRCDPISGHVSLYWYRQALGQGPEFLTYFNYEAQQDKSGLPNDRFSAERPEGSISTLTIQRTEQRDSAMYRCASSLLSGGLNEQFFGPGTRLTVL.

In its sample, this clone was seen once. The gene calls are TRBV5-1 and TRBJ1-5; the match to TRBD1 covers 8 bases. Germline assignment: CDR1 SGHRS and CDR2 YFSETQ. V trimming: 4 bases; J trimming: 3 bases; junction bases outside the gene matches: 6. The CDR3 spans 15 residues. The CDR3 DNA sequence: TGCGCCAGCAGCCCTCAGGGGGCGAACAATCAGCCCCAGCATTTT. It is translated as CASSPQGANNQPQHF.

The chain joins TRBV28 to TRBJ1-4, with 7 nucleotides matching TRBD1. With V trimmed by 6 bases and J by 4 bases, 5 bases remained unmatched. The CDR3 loop spans 14 amino acids. Germline V gene data show CDR1 as MDHEN and CDR2 as SYDVKM. The CDR3 region is CASSPGQSNEKLFF. In DNA form, the CDR3 reads TGTGCCAGCAGCCCGGGACAGAGTAATGAAAAACTGTTTTTT. Full variable domain (remainder filled in from reference TRBV28 and TRBJ1-4): DVKVTQSSRYLVKRTGEKVFLECVQDMDHENMFWYRQDPGLGLRLIYFSYDVKMKEKGDIPEGYSVSREKKERFSLILESASTNQTSMYLCASSPGQSNEKLFFGSGTQLSVL.

The genes are TRBV19 and TRBJ1-1; 7 nucleotides agree with TRBD1. With 4 bases clipped from V and 1 base from J, the junction kept 15 bases outside the gene matches. Germline-derived CDR1 and CDR2 are LNHDA and SQIVND (reference sequence). The CDR3 extends over 18 amino acids. The chain's CDR3 is CASSRGAGRQGGNTEAFF. In DNA form, the CDR3 reads TGTGCCAGTAGTAGGGGGGCCGGCCGACAGGGAGGGAACACTGAAGCTTTCTTT.

A single count supports this clone. The chain is built from TRBV2 and TRBJ2-6; no clear D. With 7 bases removed from V and 0 bases from J, the gap between germline ends came to 13 bases. Germline CDR1 reads SNHLY; CDR2 reads FYNNEI. CDR3 length: 16 amino acids. The CDR3 loop is CASTPDGASGANVLTF. In DNA, the CDR3 is TGTGCCAGCACCCCAGACGGAGCCTCTGGGGCCAACGTCCTGACTTTC.

This sequence joins TRBV3-1 (or the pseudogene TRBV3-2) and TRBJ1-2, with a possible D match to TRBD1 (5 bases). The germline V gene encodes CDR1 LGHDT and CDR2 YNNKEL (reference sequence). The CDR3 spans 15 residues. V dropped 0 bases and J dropped 4 bases, with 12 bases sitting between them. CDR3 coding DNA: TGTGCCAGCAGCCAAGACCCGACAGAGGTCTATGGCTACACCTTC. Translation gives CASSQDPTEVYGYTF.

The rearrangement joins TRBV6-2 or TRBV6-3 to TRBJ1-5; the match to TRBD1 covers 11 bases. V lost 4 bases to trimming and J lost 1 base; unmatched junction nucleotides: 6. Germline V CDR1 and CDR2: MNHEY, SVGEGT. The CDR3 runs 17 residues. The CDR3, as DNA: TGTGCCAGCAGTTCTGGACAGGGGGCTGGCAGCAATCAGCCCCAGCATTTT. Translated: CASSSGQGAGSNQPQHF.

This clone was found once. This chain links TRBV5-1 with TRBJ1-2; D is perhaps TRBD1 (6 bases). The CDR3 consists of 14 residues. The V end lost 5 bases, the J end lost 8 bases, and 19 bases lay between the germline ends. The germline CDR1 and CDR2 sequences are SGHRS and YFSETQ. The CDR3 reads CASRKDSIPIGYTF. The CDR3 region has the DNA TGCGCCAGCAGGAAGGACAGCATTCCTATCGGCTACACCTTC. The full variable domain, rest sourced from reference TRBV5-1 and TRBJ1-2, is KAGVTQTPRYLIKTRGQQVTLSCSPISGHRSVSWYQQTPGQGLQFLFEYFSETQRNKGNFPGRFSGRQFSNSRSEMNVSTLELGDSALYLCASRKDSIPIGYTFGSGTRLTVV.

The gene calls are TRBV6-6 and TRBJ1-5; 10 positions agree with TRBD1. CDR1 MNHNY and CDR2 SVGAGI come from the germline V gene (reference sequence). Unmatched junction bases numbered 1, after V lost 6 bases and J lost 2 bases. The CDR3 spans 14 residues. CDR3 DNA: TGTGCCAGCAGCGGGACAGGGGGCAATCAGCCCCAGCATTTT. This encodes CASSGTGGNQPQHF.

The genes are TRBV7-8 and TRBJ2-2; the D gene is possibly TRBD1 (6 bases). The germline V gene has CDR1 SGHVS and CDR2 FQNEAQ. V lost 7 bases and J lost 2, with 20 bases in between. There are 17 residues in the CDR3. CDR3 in amino acids: CASNPSSGQLNTGELFF. CDR3 nucleotides: TGTGCCAGCAACCCATCAAGCGGACAGCTTAACACCGGGGAGCTGTTTTTT.

This chain joins TRBV4-1 and TRBJ2-7; TRBD1 might be the D (5 bases). Germline V gives CDR1 MGHRA, CDR2 YSYEKL. The length of the CDR3 is 15 residues. V lost 3 bases to trimming and J lost 0 bases, with 12 bases between them. CDR3 amino acids: CASSQADTNSYEQYF. In nucleotides, the CDR3 is TGCGCCAGCAGCCAGGCGGACACTAACTCCTACGAGCAGTACTTC.

This chain links TRBV29-1 with TRBJ2-3, with D uncertain. The CDR3 has 10 residues. V was pared by 4 bases and J by 6 bases, with 5 bases between. Germline CDR1 and CDR2: SQVTM and ANQGSEA. The CDR3 reads CSVGEDTQYF. In DNA, the CDR3 is TGCAGCGTTGGTGAGGATACGCAGTATTTT.

The chain is built from TRBV3-1 (or the pseudogene TRBV3-2) and TRBJ1-1; TRBD1 might be the D (6 bases). V shed 2 bases and J shed 4 bases, with 11 bases lying between them. Per the germline V gene, CDR1 is LGHDT and CDR2 is YNNKEL (reference sequence). This CDR3 comprises 14 residues. CDR3: CASSQTSGVTEAFF. DNA for the CDR3: TGTGCCAGCAGCCAAACTTCAGGGGTCACTGAAGCTTTCTTT.

As concerns this clone: One end of the junction varies from germline; a read error may be responsible. This chain uses TRBV5-4 with TRBJ2-7; D gene ambiguous. Germline CDR1 and CDR2: SGHNT and YYREEE (reference sequence). This CDR3 is 14 amino acids long. Written as DNA, the CDR3 is TGTACCAGCAGCTCCGACAATATTCACTACGAGCAGTACTTC. Protein sequence: CTSSSDNIHYEQYF.

The chain recombines TRBV18 with TRBJ2-3; D remains unclear. Germline CDR1 is KGHSH and CDR2 is LQKENI. This CDR3 comprises 15 residues. The V end was cut by 5 bases, the J end by 2 bases, with 14 bases between. The CDR3 bases are TGTGCCAGCTCATCGCCGGTTTCCGCCACAGATACGCAGTATTTT. Protein sequence: CASSSPVSATDTQYF.

V gene TRBV10-3 combines with J gene TRBJ1-2; maybe TRBD1 (6 bases). V was pared by 5 bases and J by 2 bases, with 12 bases between. CDR3 length: 14 amino acids. The germline gives CDR1 ENHRY, CDR2 SYGVKD. CDR3 DNA sequence: TGTGCCATCAGTCGGGGGGGCGAAAACTATGGCTACACCTTC. Its translation is CAISRGGENYGYTF.

The chain carries TRBV18 and TRBJ2-7, with 8 nucleotides matching TRBD1. The CDR3 extends over 13 amino acids. Germline values: CDR1 KGHSH, CDR2 LQKENI. With V trimmed by 6 bases and J by 4 bases, 5 bases remained unmatched. CDR3 loop: CASSLTGEYEQYF. The DNA for the CDR3 is TGTGCCAGCTCCCTGACAGGGGAATACGAGCAGTACTTC. The whole variable domain, filled in from reference TRBV18 and TRBJ2-7, reads NAGVMQNPRHLVRRRGQEARLRCSPMKGHSHVYWYRQLPEEGLKFMVYLQKENIIDESGMPKERFSAEFPKEGPSILRIQQVVRGDSAAYFCASSLTGEYEQYFGPGTRLTVT.

This clone was detected only once. The chain couples TRBV19 to TRBJ1-2; 10 bases fit TRBD1. CDR3 size: 14 residues. Germline values: CDR1 LNHDA, CDR2 SQIVND (reference sequence). Losses at the gene ends were 6 bases for V and 8 bases for J; bases not matched to a gene: 9. The CDR3 DNA reads as TGTGCCAGTAGCTCCCGGGACAGGGGAGGGGGCTACACCTTC. This encodes CASSSRDRGGGYTF. Based on the CDR3 plus reference TRBV19 and TRBJ1-2, the full variable domain is DGGITQSPKYLFRKEGQNVTLSCEQNLNHDAMYWYRQDPGQGLRLIYYSQIVNDFQKGDIAEGYSVSREKKESFPLTVTSAQKNPTAFYLCASSSRDRGGGYTFGSGTRLTVV.

The V and J genes are TRBV3-1 (or the pseudogene TRBV3-2) and TRBJ1-1; TRBD1 agrees at 7 bases. The CDR3 has 14 residues. Germline V gene sequence: CDR1 LGHDT, CDR2 YNNKEL (reference sequence). J was trimmed by 1 base and V by 5 bases; bases with no gene match: 4. As DNA, the CDR3 is TGTGCCAGCAGCTCCCGACAGGGGAACACTGAAGCTTTCTTT. Protein sequence: CASSSRQGNTEAFF.

The chain links TRBV5-1 to TRBJ2-7; 11 bases are shared with TRBD2. V lost 5 bases to trimming and J lost 0 bases; unmatched junction nucleotides: 4. This CDR3 has 15 residues. Per germline, CDR1 SGHRS and CDR2 YFSETQ. CDR3 nucleotide sequence: TGCGCCAGCAGACTGACTAGCGGGGACTCCTACGAGCAGTACTTC. Protein: CASRLTSGDSYEQYF.

The CDR3 DNA reads as TGTGCCGGGACAGGGGAGGGTATCGGCACTGAAGCTTTCTTT. Translated, it gives CAGTGEGIGTEAFF. This chain links TRBV2 with TRBJ1-1, with TRBD1 matching over 10 bases. Germline assignment: CDR1 SNHLY and CDR2 FYNNEI. The CDR3 extends over 14 amino acids. The junction had 10 bases not matched to a gene; V was cut back by 11 bases and J by 4 bases.

The chain has TRBV5-5 and TRBJ2-5; tentatively, D is TRBD1 (6 bases). The V gene lost 3 bases and the J gene lost 4 bases, with 16 bases spanning the gap. Germline-derived CDR1 and CDR2 are SGHKS and YYEKEE (reference sequence). The CDR3 runs 15 residues. CDR3 amino acids: CASSSPPGQGETQYF. CDR3 sequence (DNA): TGTGCCAGCAGCTCCCCCCCGGGACAAGGAGAGACCCAGTACTTC.

The chain is built from TRBV9 and TRBJ1-5, with 10 bases lining up with TRBD1. CDR1 SGDLS and CDR2 YYNGEE come from the germline V gene. The ends lost 2 bases at V and 2 bases at J; junction bases unmatched: 7. The CDR3 extends over 17 amino acids. For the CDR3, the DNA is TGTGCCAGCAGCGTTGGGACAGGGGAATGGGGCAATCAGCCCCAGCATTTT. Protein product: CASSVGTGEWGNQPQHF.

The V gene is TRBV25-1, the J gene TRBJ2-1; D uncertain. This CDR3 comprises 15 residues. Trimming took 4 bases from V and 1 from J, leaving 11 bases between them. Per the germline V gene, CDR1 is MGHDK and CDR2 is SYGVNS. CDR3 loop: CASSGLVGSYNEQFF. CDR3 coding DNA: TGTGCCAGCAGTGGGCTTGTCGGGTCCTACAATGAGCAGTTCTTC.

In this sample, this clone turned up once. This chain connects TRBV2 to TRBJ1-1, with unresolved D. Germline V gene sequence: CDR1 SNHLY, CDR2 FYNNEI. Trimming removed 4 bases at V and 4 bases at J, with 10 bases between. The CDR3 spans 13 residues. The CDR3 sequence is CASSGQEGTEAFF. Here the CDR3 DNA reads TGTGCCAGCAGTGGGCAGGAAGGCACTGAAGCTTTCTTT.

The J gene is TRBJ1-2, the V gene TRBV12-5; 9 positions match TRBD1. Germline V CDR1 and CDR2: LGHNT, FRNRAP. V lost 1 base, J lost 7 bases, and 10 bases stayed unmatched. This CDR3 is built from 16 residues. The CDR3 region has the DNA TGTGCTAGTGGTTTGGCCCTAACAGGGGGCTTAGGTGGCTACACCTTC. Amino acids: CASGLALTGGLGGYTF. Combining the CDR3 with reference TRBV12-5 and TRBJ1-2 gives the whole variable domain DARVTQTPRHKVTEMGQEVTMRCQPILGHNTVFWYRQTMMQGLELLAYFRNRAPLDDSGMPKDRFSAEMPDATLATLKIQPSEPRDSAVYFCASGLALTGGLGGYTFGSGTRLTVV.

The chain uses TRBV19 and TRBJ1-5; the match to TRBD1 covers 7 bases. The V and J ends lost 6 bases and 10 bases, in that order; junction bases with no gene match: 12. From germline, CDR1 is LNHDA and CDR2 SQIVND (reference sequence). CDR3 length: 14 amino acids. The CDR3 sequence is CASRRGHTFDPQHF. CDR3 nucleotide sequence: TGTGCCAGTAGGAGGGGGCACACGTTTGATCCCCAGCATTTT.